This T cell receptor (beta chain) was obtained from a study of blood T cell repertoires in COVID-19. Study context: Whether acute or convalescent, the COVID-19 samples came from the United States, Italy and Spain. Nucleic acid was either cDNA or gDNA, and it came from T cells, B-cell-depleted T cells, or PBMCs.

Original methodology: Reference gene primer amplification gave estimated nucleated cell counts. Sequenced by immunoSEQ multiplex PCR; TCRdb stores in-frame clones only, minus some. D and trimming were read from the DNA, whereas the V and J calls and clone size are those reported in that table. The sample records 190,000 or so clones, about 88% being singletons. V lost 4 bases and J lost 1; bases outside the gene matches: 2. The CDR3 length is 15 residues. The germline V gene has CDR1 SGHRS and CDR2 YFSETQ. This clone was found once. This clonotype was sampled from a woman in her twenties or thirties with active or convalescent COVID-19. The chain uses TRBV5-1 and TRBJ1-1; 12 positions agree with TRBD1. Input material: peripheral blood. The CDR3 loop is CASSRDRGQNTEAFF. The CDR3, as DNA: TGCGCCAGCAGCCGGGACAGGGGGCAGAACACTGAAGCTTTCTTT.